Described below is a single T cell receptor beta chain sequence and its context. Its antigen is undetermined. These data belong to a study of STAT3 mutations in large granular lymphocyte leukemia. Overall study: Over half of T-LGLL patients had one or more immunosuppressive regimens. The study, taken as a whole, reports: Every T-cell large granular lymphocyte leukemia patient had at least one immunodominant TCR beta clonotype.

TCRdb keeps only in-frame clones here, not all; method: immunoSEQ multiplex PCR. The repertoire consists of approximately 30,000 clones, with 65% to 80% occurring once and the leading ten covering about 30%. V was pared by 0 bases and J by 1 base, with 11 bases between. The germline CDR1 and CDR2 sequences are SGDLS and YYNGEE. CDR3 length equals 16 residues. This sequence joins TRBV9 and TRBJ2-1; weak D call: TRBD2 (5 bases). Sequenced sample: peripheral blood mononuclear cells. This sequence originates from a woman in her 50s with T-cell large granular lymphocyte leukemia. Some clones in this sample may be carry-over from other donors' samples. The DNA of the CDR3 is TGTGCCAGCAGCGTAGAGACGGGGTTGTCCTACAATGAGCAGTTCTTC. Translation: CASSVETGLSYNEQFF.